These 26 T cell receptor beta chains were sequenced from one sample in a study of cytomegalovirus exposure and HLA in healthy donors. Both 60 Vbeta primers and 13 Jbeta primers went into the PCR. Repertoires were generated with immunoSEQ multiplex PCR, while TCRdb's copy carries only in-frame clones and drops some. The repertoire has approximately 61,000 clones, approximately 80% of them found once; the top ten carry roughly 8.2%. Specimen: PBMCs. These receptors all come from a man aged 18 to 30 in good health and CMV-seropositive.

The genes are TRBV10-3 and TRBJ2-3, with a possible D match to TRBD1 (6 bases). The CDR3 consists of 15 residues. Germline V CDR1 and CDR2: ENHRY, SYGVKD. The germline V and J ends were trimmed by 3 bases and 3 bases, with 13 bases remaining between them. The CDR3 DNA reads TGTGCCATCAGTGACCCGACAGGTTCAACAGATACGCAGTATTTT. This codes for CAISDPTGSTDTQYF.

In this sample, this clone turned up once. This chain uses TRBV6-6 with TRBJ2-1; 14 nucleotides align to TRBD2. The V gene's germline CDR1 is MNHNY and CDR2 SVGAGI (reference sequence). V dropped 6 bases and J dropped 6; count of bases not matched to a gene: 4. This CDR3 is built from 15 residues. The CDR3 here is CASSKGTSGGNEQFF. CDR3 DNA: TGTGCCAGCAGCAAAGGGACTAGCGGGGGCAATGAGCAGTTCTTC.

This sequence joins TRBV5-1 and TRBJ2-3; 8 positions match TRBD1. The V gene's germline CDR1 is SGHRS and CDR2 YFSETQ. The V and J ends lost 4 bases and 2 bases, in that order; junction bases with no gene match: 3. The CDR3 is 14 residues long. CDR3 sequence reads: CASSRDRTTDTQYF. In nucleotides, the CDR3 is TGCGCCAGCAGCCGGGACAGGACCACAGATACGCAGTATTTT.

The chain is built from TRBV29-1 and TRBJ1-1; D gene uncertain. The germline V gene encodes CDR1 SQVTM and CDR2 ANQGSEA. V lost 4 bases to trimming and J lost 3 bases, with 6 bases between them. CDR3 size: 11 residues. CDR3 amino acids: CSVGADTEAFF. CDR3 nucleotides: TGCAGCGTTGGGGCTGACACTGAAGCTTTCTTT.

This chain joins TRBV7-2 and TRBJ2-3; D is undetermined. The CDR3 covers 12 residues. From germline, CDR1 is SGHTA and CDR2 FQGNSA. V dropped 3 bases and J dropped 3 bases, with 4 bases sitting between them. In nucleotides, the CDR3 is TGTGCCAGCAGCTTCGGTACAGATACGCAGTATTTT. The encoded protein is CASSFGTDTQYF.

Only one count was recorded for this clone. This rearrangement joins TRBV10-3 to TRBJ2-7; 11 positions match TRBD2. This CDR3 has 14 residues. V gave up 2 bases and J gave up 3 bases; unmatched junction bases: 0. The germline CDR1 and CDR2 sequences are ENHRY and SYGVKD. CDR3 DNA: TGTGCCATCAGTGAGACTAGCGGGAGCTACGAGCAGTACTTC. Translating it yields CAISETSGSYEQYF.

A few counts support this clone. CDR3 sequence: CASSIQGGNEKLFF. The DNA for the CDR3 is TGCGCCAGCAGCATTCAGGGAGGTAATGAAAAACTGTTTTTT. The rearrangement uses TRBV5-1 and TRBJ1-4; D perhaps matches TRBD1 (5 bases). CDR1 and CDR2 from the germline V gene are SGHRS and YFSETQ. This CDR3 contains 14 residues. V gave up 4 bases and J gave up 4 bases, with 11 bases separating them.

The chain employs TRBV30 and TRBJ2-5; possible D gene TRBD1, 6 bases. This CDR3 is built from 13 residues. V lost 0 bases to trimming and J lost 7 bases, with 12 bases between them. Germline V CDR1 and CDR2: GTSNPN, SVGIG (reference sequence). The DNA for the CDR3 is TGTGCCTGGAGTGTGTCAGGGGCCGGGACCCAGTACTTC. It encodes CAWSVSGAGTQYF.

V and J are TRBV10-3 and TRBJ1-4; TRBD1 matches at 8 bases. The J segment lost 7 bases and the V segment lost 10 bases, leaving 11 bases of the junction unmatched. The CDR3 contains 14 residues. Germline CDR1 reads ENHRY; CDR2 reads SYGVKD. The CDR3 bases are TGTGCCACCCGAGGTTCAGGGGGCAGTGAAAAACTGTTTTTT. It codes for CATRGSGGSEKLFF.

This clone was found a few times. The CDR3, as DNA: TGTGCCAGCGGGGACAGCCTAATGAACACTGAAGCTTTCTTT. It encodes CASGDSLMNTEAFF. This chain links TRBV19 with TRBJ1-1; 7 nucleotides line up with TRBD1. CDR3 size: 14 residues. The germline V gene has CDR1 LNHDA and CDR2 SQIVND (reference sequence). V trimming: 9 bases; J trimming: 0 bases; junction bases outside the gene matches: 7.

CDR3 in amino acids: CASSYTGELFF. CDR3 in DNA: TGTGCCAGCTCGTACACCGGGGAGCTGTTTTTT. The chain employs TRBV28 and TRBJ2-2; D uncertain. The CDR3 is made up of 11 amino acids. Germline CDR1 MDHEN, CDR2 SYDVKM. Trimming left V 8 bases short and J 3 bases short, with 4 bases between.

This clone was recorded only once. The rearrangement links TRBV5-1 to TRBJ1-1; D may be TRBD1 (6 bases). Germline-derived CDR1 and CDR2 are SGHRS and YFSETQ. The ends were cut back, 4 bases at V and 5 bases at J, with 15 bases in the middle. The CDR3 runs to 14 residues. In DNA, the CDR3 is TGCGCCAGCAGCGAACAGGGAGTCGGGACTGAAGCTTTCTTT. It encodes CASSEQGVGTEAFF.

The chain is built from TRBV5-5 and TRBJ2-1; 7 bases are a match to TRBD2. The CDR3 spans 13 residues. J was trimmed by 9 bases and V by 4 bases; bases with no gene match: 7. Germline values: CDR1 SGHKS, CDR2 YYEKEE (reference sequence). The CDR3 DNA reads as TGTGCCAGCAGCCCTACTAGCGAGGCTGAGCAGTTCTTC. Encoded protein: CASSPTSEAEQFF. Supplemented by reference TRBV5-5 and TRBJ2-1, the full variable domain reads DAGVTQSPTHLIKTRGQQVTLRCSPISGHKSVSWYQQVLGQGPQFIFQYYEKEERGRGNFPDRFSARQFPNYSSELNVNALLLGDSALYLCASSPTSEAEQFFGPGTRLTVL.

The rearrangement joins TRBV14 to TRBJ1-1, with D perhaps matching TRBD1 (6 bases). Trimming took off 6 bases at V and 4 bases at J, with 12 bases between the two ends. CDR1 is SGHDN, CDR2 FVKESK, per germline. The CDR3 loop spans 13 amino acids. The DNA of the CDR3 is TGTGCCAGCAGTCCCACAGGGACCACTGAAGCTTTCTTT. As protein: CASSPTGTTEAFF.

The chain employs TRBV29-1 and TRBJ2-1, with D unresolved. Germline V gene lookup returns CDR1 SQVTM and CDR2 ANQGSEA. The CDR3 loop spans 11 amino acids. Between the trimmed V and J ends, which lost 6 bases and 4 bases, there was a span of 7 bases. DNA of the CDR3: TGCAGCGTCCCTCTATACAATGAGCAGTTCTTC. Encoded protein: CSVPLYNEQFF.

The J gene is TRBJ1-5, the V gene TRBV27; 9 bases map to TRBD1. The germline V gene encodes CDR1 MNHEY and CDR2 SMNVEV (reference sequence). The CDR3 consists of 14 residues. V shed 4 bases, J shed 5 bases, and the junction held 3 bases outside the gene matches. The CDR3 loop reads CASSSGTGHQPQHF. The CDR3, as DNA: TGTGCCAGCAGTTCTGGGACAGGGCATCAGCCCCAGCATTTT.

The gene calls are TRBV6-5 and TRBJ2-3; 9 bases line up with TRBD2. The V gene end was trimmed by 0 bases and the J gene end by 6 bases; junction bases not matched to a gene: 7. The germline gives CDR1 MNHEY, CDR2 SVGAGI. The CDR3 runs to 16 residues. The CDR3 DNA follows: TGTGCCAGCAGTTACTCCTTGGGCGGGGGGGTGGATACGCAGTATTTT. Amino acids: CASSYSLGGGVDTQYF.

This sequence joins TRBV1 and TRBJ1-1; the D call of TRBD1 is as the table states it, not checked on the DNA. TRBV1 is a pseudogene locus. This CDR3 comprises 16 residues. This chain's CDR3 is CTSSQGDRESSTEAFF. Here the CDR3 DNA reads TGCACCAGCAGCCAAGGGGACAGGGAGAGTTCGACTGAAGCTTTCTTT.

This chain joins TRBV28 and TRBJ2-5; the match to TRBD1 covers 9 bases. This CDR3 spans 16 amino acids. Trimming took 6 bases from V and 4 from J; bases not matched to a gene: 12. Per the germline V gene, CDR1 is MDHEN and CDR2 is SYDVKM. DNA for the CDR3: TGTGCCAGCAGCTTCACCGGGACAGGGTTCAGAGAGACCCAGTACTTC. Its translation: CASSFTGTGFRETQYF.

This clone has a count of ten or more. This rearrangement joins TRBV6-5 to TRBJ2-1, with TRBD1 matching 10 bases. V was clipped by 5 bases and J by 4 bases; unmatched bases: 5. CDR3 length equals 15 residues. The germline CDR1 and CDR2 sequences are MNHEY and SVGAGI. The CDR3 is CASSPGTGEYNEQFF. CDR3 bases: TGTGCCAGCAGTCCGGGGACAGGGGAATACAATGAGCAGTTCTTC.

V is TRBV7-9 and J is TRBJ2-3, with 8 positions matching TRBD1. This CDR3 contains 15 residues. Germline V gene data show CDR1 as SEHNR and CDR2 as FQNEAQ (reference sequence). The trim removed 5 bases at V and 2 bases at J, leaving 6 bases unmatched. CDR3: CASSRGQDYTDTQYF. CDR3 DNA: TGTGCCAGCAGCAGGGGACAGGACTACACAGATACGCAGTATTTT.

CDR3 sequence: CASSLDRQGYEKLFF. In DNA, the CDR3 is TGTGCCAGCAGCTTAGATCGGCAGGGCTACGAAAAACTGTTTTTT. The J gene is TRBJ1-4, the V gene TRBV7-9, with D possibly TRBD1 on 5 matching bases. The CDR3 has 15 amino acids. The germline gives CDR1 SEHNR, CDR2 FQNEAQ (reference sequence). The V end lost 1 base, the J end lost 8 bases, and 14 bases lay between the germline ends.

The rearrangement uses TRBV28 and TRBJ1-5; the D gene is possibly TRBD1 (5 bases). Trimming left V 2 bases short and J 6 bases short, with 14 bases between. Germline CDR1 reads MDHEN; CDR2 reads SYDVKM. CDR3 length equals 15 residues. The CDR3 bases are TGTGCCAGCAGTTTACGGGCGGGGGTTGTTCAGCCCCAGCATTTT. Its protein product is CASSLRAGVVQPQHF.

The V call is TRBV2, the J call TRBJ1-5, with 10 bases fitting TRBD1. This CDR3 region has 13 residues. V trimming: 8 bases; J trimming: 6 bases; junction bases outside the gene matches: 4. Germline-derived CDR1 and CDR2 are SNHLY and FYNNEI. CDR3: CASRDRGSQPQHF. The CDR3 DNA reads as TGTGCCAGCCGGGACAGGGGCAGTCAGCCCCAGCATTTT. Using reference TRBV2 and TRBJ1-5 for the parts outside the CDR3, the full variable domain is EPEVTQTPSHQVTQMGQEVILRCVPISNHLYFYWYRQILGQKVEFLVSFYNNEISEKSEIFDDQFSVERPDGSNFTLKIRSTKLEDSAMYFCASRDRGSQPQHFGDGTRLSIL.

The rearrangement uses TRBV6-5 and TRBJ2-7; D not certain. The CDR3 runs 11 residues. The ends were cut back, 6 bases at V and 7 bases at J, with 10 bases in the middle. Germline V gene lookup returns CDR1 MNHEY and CDR2 SVGAGI. This CDR3 is CASRKLGEQYF. CDR3 bases: TGTGCCAGCAGAAAGCTCGGGGAGCAGTACTTC.

This chain links TRBV4-2 with TRBJ2-7; 11 bases match TRBD1. Germline CDR1 reads LGHNA; CDR2 reads YNFKEQ. V was pared by 0 bases and J by 4 bases, with 8 bases of the junction left unmatched. The CDR3 runs 17 residues. DNA for the CDR3: TGTGCCAGCAGCCAAGATGAGGGAGGACAGGGGGCATACGAGCAGTACTTC. This gives the protein CASSQDEGGQGAYEQYF.